Each of the 6 T cell receptor beta chains below was sequenced from the same sample in a study of CD8 T cells in ankylosing spondylitis. The study's findings and limits: Characteristic of ankylosing spondylitis blood, it appeared, was a TCR beta motif comprising fewer than 10 highly homologous variants.

These TCRs are of unknown antigen specificity. TCRdb reanalysed the 5' RACE reads using MiXCR and keeps one entry per CDR3 protein. The data show 300,000 to 400,000 distinct CDR3 sequences, approximately 20% seen once. Material for sequencing was blood, either unsorted or a sorted T cell fraction (not recorded which). The receptors stem from a male donor with ankylosing spondylitis.

This clonotype was seen a handful of times. The chain links TRBV6-1 to TRBJ2-7; D gene unclear. Germline V CDR1 and CDR2: MNHNS, SASEGT. The CDR3 sequence is 16 residues long. V lost 0 bases and J lost 1, with 13 bases in between. CDR3 bases: TGTGCCAGCAGTGAAGCTAGTAAGGGAAGGTCCTACGAGCAGTACTTC. It encodes CASSEASKGRSYEQYF.

The chain joins TRBV3-1 to TRBJ1-6; D gene unclear. The CDR3 loop spans 12 amino acids. Germline values: CDR1 LGHDT, CDR2 YNNKEL (reference sequence). V lost 4 bases to trimming and J lost 14 bases, with 12 bases between them. In DNA, the CDR3 is TGTGCCAGCAGCCGCCCGACCGGGACCCTCCACTTT. This gives the protein CASSRPTGTLHF.

V is TRBV20-1 and J is TRBJ2-1; 9 bases are shared with TRBD1. J was trimmed by 0 bases and V by 6 bases; bases with no gene match: 15. The CDR3 has 18 amino acids. Germline V gene lookup returns CDR1 DFQATT and CDR2 SNEGSKA (reference sequence). As DNA, the CDR3 is TGCAGTGCCAAAACAGGGGGCGGTCTGGTAAGCTCCTACAATGAGCAGTTCTTC. Its protein product is CSAKTGGGLVSSYNEQFF.

V usage is TRBV24-1 and J usage is TRBJ2-1, with unresolved D. CDR3 length equals 16 residues. In germline, CDR1 is KGHDR, CDR2 SFDVKD. Trimming stripped 4 bases from V and 8 bases from J, with 20 bases between. CDR3 loop: CATSDPRRPETDEQFF. The CDR3 bases are TGTGCCACCAGTGACCCACGCCGACCCGAGACCGATGAGCAGTTCTTC.

The J gene is TRBJ1-2, the V gene TRBV4-1; TRBD1 might be the D (6 bases). The V gene lost 0 bases and the J gene lost 7 bases, with 12 bases spanning the gap. CDR1 and CDR2 from the germline V gene are MGHRA and YSYEKL. CDR3 length: 14 residues. CDR3 sequence reads: CASSQEDRGVGYTF. The DNA of the CDR3 is TGCGCCAGCAGCCAAGAGGACAGAGGGGTTGGCTACACCTTC.

V usage is TRBV28 and J usage is TRBJ1-1, with a tentative D call TRBD1 (6 bases). Germline-derived CDR1 and CDR2 are MDHEN and SYDVKM. The CDR3 consists of 13 residues. The germline V and J ends were trimmed by 7 bases and 1 base, with 10 bases remaining between them. Here the CDR3 reads CASTLQGNTEAFF. The CDR3 DNA is TGTGCCAGCACCCTACAGGGGAACACTGAAGCTTTCTTT.